What follows is one T cell receptor (beta chain) and its context. Its antigen is undetermined. TCR beta cDNA was made from approximately 540 ng total RNA with a constant-region primer. Three-round nested multiplex PCR performed with slightly modified ARM-PCR produced the TCR beta libraries. It was with TRBV1-TRBV30 forward primers and a C-beta reverse primer that the first two PCR rounds were run, at about 10 cycles each. TCRdb itself ran the multiplex PCR reads through MiXCR, one entry per CDR3 protein. The table includes 300,000 to 350,000 distinct CDR3 sequences, roughly 61% detected once. Germline DNA was also extracted, while the blood RNA originated from unsorted whole blood. The CDR3 loop spans 15 amino acids. V gave up 5 bases and J gave up 6 bases, with 18 bases separating them. Per germline, CDR1 SGHNT and CDR2 YYREEE (reference sequence). This sample is part of a study of tumor-infiltrating lymphocytes in primary liver carcinoma. In the study overall: Tissue type made little difference to sample yields of roughly 3.5 to 7.13 million productive TCRbeta reads. Study-wide results and limits: A significantly higher top-250-clone fraction was found in tumors than in blood (p = 0.039).

This chain links TRBV5-4 with TRBJ2-4; D might be TRBD2 (5 bases). The clonotype was recovered from a man between 40 and 49 years old with primary liver carcinoma and hepatitis B virus infection. Sequenced: peripheral blood. The CDR3, as DNA: TGTGCCAGCAGTACCGAGGGTCTACACGTAAACATTCAGTACTTC. Translated, it gives CASSTEGLHVNIQYF. Looking up the rest from reference TRBV5-4 and TRBJ2-4 gives the full variable domain: ETGVTQSPTHLIKTRGQQVTLRCSSQSGHNTVSWYQQALGQGPQFIFQYYREEENGRGNFPPRFSGLQFPNYSSELNVNALELDDSALYLCASSTEGLHVNIQYFGAGTRLSVL.